This T cell receptor beta chain was sequenced during a study of memory B cells and T cells in multiple sclerosis. As regards this clone: Its antigen is unknown.

CDR1 SGHAT and CDR2 FQNNGV come from the germline V gene. The V and J ends lost 5 bases and 3 bases respectively, with 17 bases between them. CDR3 length: 16 amino acids. After stimulus-free culture, autoproliferating CFSE-dim and non-proliferating CFSE-high T cells were sequenced separately. Replicate wells were pooled after around seven days of stimulus-free culture of some 50 million CFSE-labeled PBMCs. Sequencing used immunoSEQ multiplex PCR; TCRdb keeps in-frame clones, though not all of them. This sample has about 46,000 clones, with roughly 87% found just once. The receptor comes from a human donor with multiple sclerosis. J is TRBJ1-3 and V is TRBV11-2; weak D call: TRBD1 (6 bases). Sequencing was carried out using PBMCs from blood kept in culture. The chain's CDR3 is CASSPVGGGHGNTIYF. In DNA form, the CDR3 reads TGTGCCAGCAGCCCTGTCGGGGGGGGGCATGGAAACACCATATATTTT.